These 15 T cell receptor beta chains originate from one sample sequenced in a study of blood T cells in healthy people across ages. Primed by a sample-barcoded 5' primer and a J-beta primer mix, a second PCR proceeded for about 6 to 12 cycles. Each CDR3 protein is one row after TCRdb ran MiXCR on the 5' RACE reads. This sample has 500,000 to 650,000 distinct CDR3 sequences, with around 27% found just once. This sample also appeared in a second study, on T cells of mothers and their children.

Sequencing was done on a sample of blood. The source is a boy between 2 and 10 years old in good health.

The rearrangement joins TRBV7-2 to TRBJ2-7; 8 bases are shared with TRBD2. The CDR3 contains 13 residues. The germline CDR1 and CDR2 sequences are SGHTA and FQGNSA. The V and J ends lost 6 bases and 3 bases, in that order; junction bases with no gene match: 4. The CDR3 DNA reads TGTGCCAGCAGTTCGGGGGGGCACTACGAGCAGTACTTC. This gives the protein CASSSGGHYEQYF.

About this clonotype: One junction end disagrees with the germline gene, perhaps due to a read error. This chain uses TRBV27 with TRBJ2-7, with D possibly being TRBD2 (6 bases). This CDR3 contains 12 residues. Germline-derived CDR1 and CDR2 are MNHEY and SMNVEV (reference sequence). CDR3 DNA sequence: TGTGCCAACAGTTTAACGGCGGGGACGGAGTACTTC. This codes for CANSLTAGTEYF.

The rearrangement joins TRBV12-3 or TRBV12-4 to TRBJ2-5, with TRBD2 matching over 8 bases. V was clipped by 1 base and J by 4 bases; unmatched bases: 5. The CDR3 spans 15 residues. CDR3 DNA sequence: TGTGCCAGCAGTTTAGGCGGGAGCGGGAGAGAGACCCAGTACTTC. It specifies CASSLGGSGRETQYF.

This CDR3 is CSVQQAYNYGYTF. CDR3 DNA: TGCAGCGTTCAACAGGCGTACAACTATGGCTACACCTTC. The rearrangement uses TRBV29-1 and TRBJ1-2; D might be TRBD1 (5 bases). The V gene lost 5 bases and the J gene lost 2 bases, with 12 bases spanning the gap. The CDR3 is 13 amino acids. Germline CDR1 and CDR2: SQVTM and ANQGSEA.

This chain links TRBV7-6 with TRBJ2-1; 9 positions agree with TRBD2. Unmatched junction bases numbered 9, after V lost 2 bases and J lost 4 bases. Germline V gives CDR1 SGHVS, CDR2 FNYEAQ. This CDR3 spans 17 amino acids. The CDR3 protein is CASSLWASGKLYNEQFF. The CDR3 nucleotides are TGTGCCAGCAGCTTATGGGCTAGCGGGAAACTGTACAATGAGCAGTTCTTC.

This clonotype was observed a handful of times. The CDR3 protein is CASSLGSEGAAETQYF. DNA for the CDR3: TGTGCCAGCAGTTTAGGTTCGGAGGGGGCCGCAGAGACCCAGTACTTC. V usage is TRBV12-3 or TRBV12-4 and J usage is TRBJ2-5; the D gene is possibly TRBD1 (7 bases). There are 16 residues in the CDR3. Trimming stripped 1 base from V and 4 bases from J, with 16 bases between.

The V and J genes are TRBV2 and TRBJ2-2; 11 bases are a match to TRBD2. The V gene's germline CDR1 is SNHLY and CDR2 FYNNEI. The CDR3 contains 16 residues. The V segment lost 4 bases and the J segment 3 bases; nucleotides outside the gene matches: 4. The CDR3 here is CASSVSGRGHTGELFF. The CDR3 DNA is TGTGCCAGCAGTGTTAGCGGGAGGGGGCACACCGGGGAGCTGTTTTTT.

This chain uses TRBV20-1 with TRBJ2-3; D remains ambiguous. The germline gives CDR1 DFQATT, CDR2 SNEGSKA (reference sequence). The CDR3 sequence is 16 residues long. Trimming stripped 0 bases from V and 5 bases from J, with 18 bases between. The CDR3 nucleotides read TGCAGTGCTAGAGATCTAGAGTTAACGACGGGAGATACGCAGTATTTT. Protein sequence: CSARDLELTTGDTQYF.

The gene calls are TRBV11-2 and TRBJ2-7; TRBD2 agrees at 8 bases. The germline CDR1 and CDR2 sequences are SGHAT and FQNNGV. This CDR3 comprises 16 residues. V was pared by 0 bases and J by 3 bases, with 7 bases of the junction left unmatched. The CDR3 here is CASSLEPAGDLYEQYF. CDR3 bases: TGTGCCAGCAGCTTAGAGCCAGCGGGGGACCTCTACGAGCAGTACTTC.

The chain couples TRBV10-3 to TRBJ2-6; TRBD1 aligns across 11 bases. Germline CDR1 is ENHRY and CDR2 is SYGVKD. The CDR3 spans 22 residues. Trimming removed 3 bases from V and 0 bases from J; junction bases left unmatched: 16. The CDR3: CAISEEGQGGYVVRSGANVLTF. In DNA, the CDR3 is TGTGCCATCAGTGAAGAGGGACAGGGGGGCTATGTCGTCCGCTCTGGGGCCAACGTCCTGACTTTC.

The gene calls are TRBV20-1 and TRBJ1-6; D gene ambiguous. This CDR3 spans 13 amino acids. V shed 2 bases and J shed 7 bases, with 9 bases lying between them. Germline-derived CDR1 and CDR2 are DFQATT and SNEGSKA (reference sequence). CDR3 amino acids: CSARQLANSPLHF. The DNA for the CDR3 is TGCAGTGCTAGACAACTGGCGAATTCACCCCTCCACTTT.

The chain is built from TRBV7-9 and TRBJ2-1; unclear D gene. Trimming took 2 bases from V and 5 from J, leaving 7 bases between them. There are 13 residues in the CDR3. Germline loops: CDR1 SEHNR, CDR2 FQNEAQ (reference sequence). In DNA, the CDR3 is TGTGCCAGCAGCTTAAGATATGACAATGAGCAGTTCTTC. Its protein is CASSLRYDNEQFF. Based on the CDR3 plus reference TRBV7-9 and TRBJ2-1, the full variable domain is DTGVSQNPRHKITKRGQNVTFRCDPISEHNRLYWYRQTLGQGPEFLTYFQNEAQLEKSRLLSDRFSAERPKGSFSTLEIQRTEQGDSAMYLCASSLRYDNEQFFGPGTRLTVL.

This chain links TRBV18 with TRBJ2-5, with a tentative D call TRBD1 (6 bases). Per the germline V gene, CDR1 is KGHSH and CDR2 is LQKENI. The CDR3 is made up of 17 amino acids. V shed 3 bases and J shed 1 base, with 18 bases lying between them. CDR3 DNA: TGTGCCAGCTCACCCCTACCAAGGACAGCAATCCAAGAGACCCAGTACTTC. It translates to CASSPLPRTAIQETQYF.

The chain carries TRBV9 and TRBJ2-3; 10 bases match TRBD2. The length of the CDR3 is 15 residues. CDR1 and CDR2 from the germline V gene are SGDLS and YYNGEE. V dropped 0 bases and J dropped 6; count of bases not matched to a gene: 4. CDR3 nucleotide sequence: TGTGCCAGCAGCGTAGACCAGCGGGGGGGCGATACGCAGTATTTT. Translated, it gives CASSVDQRGGDTQYF. The full variable domain, in which reference TRBV9 and TRBJ2-3 provide the parts outside the CDR3, is DSGVTQTPKHLITATGQRVTLRCSPRSGDLSVYWYQQSLDQGLQFLIQYYNGEERAKGNILERFSAQQFPDLHSELNLSSLELGDSALYFCASSVDQRGGDTQYFGPGTRLTVL.

V is TRBV20-1 and J is TRBJ2-1, with D possibly being TRBD2 (6 bases). Trimming stripped 1 base from V and 2 bases from J, with 15 bases between. CDR1 is DFQATT and CDR2 is SNEGSKA in the germline V gene (reference sequence). This CDR3 comprises 16 residues. This chain's CDR3 is CSARGEAGSTYNEQFF. Written as DNA, the CDR3 is TGCAGTGCTAGAGGGGAAGCCGGGAGCACCTACAATGAGCAGTTCTTC.